What follows describes a single TCR beta chain. In terms of age and location, participants ranged from roughly 18 to 95 years and lived in about two dozen US areas. Cohort allocation depended upon clinical history that participants reported. Germline values: CDR1 SGHTA, CDR2 FQGTGA. The CDR3 has 16 residues. The trim removed 5 bases at V and 8 bases at J, leaving 13 bases unmatched. Measured with immunoSEQ multiplex PCR; TCRdb has only the in-frame clones, and not every one. The table lists 150,000 to 200,000 clones, approximately 80% of them singletons. The data are from a study of blood T cell repertoires in COVID-19. Study-level information: The cDNA or gDNA used as material had been derived from T cells, B-cell-depleted T cells, or PBMCs.

Sequenced: PBMCs or T cells enriched from blood (not recorded which). The clonotype originates from a man between 65 and 85 years old who had been exposed to COVID-19. V gene TRBV7-3 combines with J gene TRBJ2-2, with TRBD2 matching over 8 bases. The CDR3, as DNA: TGTGCCAGCAGCACTCAAGCGGGGGTCCTTTCTGGGGAGCTGTTTTTT. As protein: CASSTQAGVLSGELFF.